This TCR beta chain was captured in a study of blood T cell repertoires in COVID-19. Losses at the gene ends were 7 bases for V and 1 base for J; bases not matched to a gene: 3. Germline values: CDR1 SQVTM, CDR2 ANQGSEA. The CDR3 runs 13 residues. Some clones are missing from TCRdb's copy, which holds only in-frame ones; the method was immunoSEQ multiplex PCR. The table lists about 100,000 clones, roughly nine tenths of them singletons. This chain links TRBV29-1 with TRBJ2-3; TRBD1 aligns across 9 bases. This sequence originates from a man aged 30 to 39 in a cohort sampled during active COVID-19. The specimen sequenced was peripheral blood. This CDR3 is CSARDRGTDTQYF. The CDR3 DNA is TGCAGCGCCAGGGACAGGGGCACAGATACGCAGTATTTT.